This T cell receptor (beta chain) is drawn from a study of blood T cells in healthy people across ages. The authors ran a second PCR of roughly 6 to 12 cycles using a sample-barcoded 5' primer and a J-beta primer mix. TCRdb re-derived calls from the 5' RACE reads in MiXCR, one entry per CDR3 protein. This table has hundreds of thousands of distinct CDR3 sequences, roughly 20% appearing once. CDR1 is SQVTM, CDR2 ANQGSEA, per germline. The CDR3 has 12 amino acids. Trimming removed 5 bases at V and 5 bases at J, with 10 bases between. This chain connects TRBV29-1 to TRBJ2-1, with D perhaps matching TRBD1 (6 bases). The TCR comes from a man in his sixties or seventies in good health. Sequencing was carried out using blood. CDR3 sequence: CSVSQGHNEQFF. Here the CDR3 DNA reads TGCAGCGTTTCTCAGGGGCACAATGAGCAGTTCTTC.